The 20 T cell receptor beta chains presented below share a single source sample, sequenced in a study of blood T cell repertoires in COVID-19. Some clones are missing from TCRdb's copy, which holds only in-frame ones; the method was immunoSEQ multiplex PCR. There are 350,000 or so clones in the sample; around nine tenths occur only once, and under 1.2% lies in the top ten. Input material: PBMCs or T cells enriched from blood (not recorded which). The receptors stem from a woman younger than 45 who had been exposed to COVID-19.

The chain's CDR3 is CASSLKRGTGQEQYF. The CDR3 DNA reads TGTGCCAGCAGCTTAAAGAGAGGGACAGGGCAAGAGCAGTACTTC. The V and J genes are TRBV7-3 and TRBJ2-7; 9 bases map to TRBD1. V lost 1 base and J lost 7; bases outside the gene matches: 8. Germline V gene data show CDR1 as SGHTA and CDR2 as FQGTGA. CDR3 length: 15 residues.

The chain carries TRBV12-3 or TRBV12-4 and TRBJ2-7; D is uncertain. CDR3 length: 12 amino acids. V was cut by 6 bases and J by 0 bases, with 6 bases left in between. The CDR3 spells CASSHSSYEQYF. The CDR3 nucleotides are TGTGCCAGCAGCCACAGCTCCTACGAGCAGTACTTC.

This clone was seen once. This sequence joins TRBV7-9 and TRBJ1-3, with TRBD1 matching 7 bases. Germline values: CDR1 SEHNR, CDR2 FQNEAQ (reference sequence). V lost 3 bases, J lost 3 bases, and 2 bases stayed unmatched. CDR3 length equals 14 residues. The CDR3 reads CASSLQGDGNTIYF. The CDR3 nucleotides read TGTGCCAGCAGCTTGCAGGGGGATGGAAACACCATATATTTT.

V gene TRBV6-5 combines with J gene TRBJ2-7; TRBD2 matches at 7 bases. Trimming at V came to 5 bases and at J to 1 base, leaving 8 bases not matched to a gene. CDR1 and CDR2 from the germline V gene are MNHEY and SVGAGI. The CDR3 is 15 amino acids. Written as DNA, the CDR3 is TGTGCCAGCAGTACCGCCCTAGCGGCGTCCTACGAGCAGTACTTC. As protein: CASSTALAASYEQYF.

This rearrangement joins TRBV29-1 to TRBJ2-1; 7 bases are shared with TRBD2. This CDR3 contains 11 residues. Germline-derived CDR1 and CDR2 are SQVTM and ANQGSEA. The V and J ends lost 3 bases and 12 bases, in that order; junction bases with no gene match: 5. CDR3 bases: TGCAGCGTTGATAGCCTAGCGGCGCAGTTCTTC. It yields the protein CSVDSLAAQFF.

This clone appeared a few times. V usage is TRBV27 and J usage is TRBJ2-7; TRBD2 agrees at 9 bases. Trimming at V came to 9 bases and at J to 0 bases, leaving 15 bases not matched to a gene. CDR1 and CDR2 (germline): MNHEY, SMNVEV (reference sequence). The CDR3 loop spans 17 amino acids. The CDR3 is CARLPPSAGGSSYEQYF. CDR3 bases: TGTGCCAGACTGCCGCCCTCCGCGGGAGGGAGCTCCTACGAGCAGTACTTC.

The chain uses TRBV19 and TRBJ2-1; TRBD1 is a possible D gene (6 bases). This CDR3 contains 14 residues. V lost 4 bases to trimming and J lost 2 bases, with 9 bases between them. The germline V gene encodes CDR1 LNHDA and CDR2 SQIVND (reference sequence). CDR3 bases: TGTGCCAGTAGTACAGGGGTAGCCTACAATGAGCAGTTCTTC. Translating gives CASSTGVAYNEQFF.

V gene TRBV19 combines with J gene TRBJ1-2; the match to TRBD1 covers 7 bases. Germline CDR1 and CDR2: LNHDA and SQIVND (reference sequence). This CDR3 spans 14 amino acids. J gave up 3 bases and V 8 bases, and 9 bases lay outside the gene matches. The CDR3 DNA is TGTGCCAGTCAACCCGGCCAGGGGGACTATGGCTACACCTTC. This encodes CASQPGQGDYGYTF.

The chain has TRBV7-2 and TRBJ1-1; unclear D gene. The CDR3 loop spans 13 amino acids. Germline-derived CDR1 and CDR2 are SGHTA and FQGNSA. V shed 5 bases and J shed 3 bases, with 10 bases lying between them. The CDR3 nucleotides are TGTGCCAGCAGCCCGGGATTTTACACTGAAGCTTTCTTT. Translation: CASSPGFYTEAFF.

CDR3 sequence (DNA): TGCGCCAGCAGCCAAGATTGGACAGGCCCCAACACCGGGGAGCTGTTTTTT. Amino acid sequence: CASSQDWTGPNTGELFF. This sequence joins TRBV4-1 and TRBJ2-2; 7 nucleotides agree with TRBD1. Unmatched junction bases numbered 6, after V lost 0 bases and J lost 2 bases. Germline V gene sequence: CDR1 MGHRA, CDR2 YSYEKL. The CDR3 extends over 17 amino acids.

The rearrangement links TRBV5-1 to TRBJ2-3; 13 positions agree with TRBD2. The CDR3 has 17 amino acids. Germline assignment: CDR1 SGHRS and CDR2 YFSETQ. V was clipped by 4 bases and J by 0 bases; unmatched bases: 5. CDR3 DNA: TGCGCCAGCAGCCCTCCGGGACTAGCGGGAAGCACAGATACGCAGTATTTT. It translates to CASSPPGLAGSTDTQYF.

V and J are TRBV28 and TRBJ1-2; possibly TRBD1 for D (6 bases). In germline, CDR1 is MDHEN, CDR2 SYDVKM. This CDR3 region has 13 residues. Trimming pared 6 bases from V and 2 bases from J, leaving 10 bases between. For the CDR3, the DNA is TGTGCCAGCAGGCAAGACAGGAACTATGGCTACACCTTC. It yields the protein CASRQDRNYGYTF.

The gene calls are TRBV5-1 and TRBJ2-4; 8 bases are shared with TRBD2. The CDR3 covers 13 residues. V shed 4 bases and J 7 bases; nucleotides not matched to a gene: 4. Germline V lookup: CDR1 SGHRS, CDR2 YFSETQ. The CDR3 spells CASSPGGANIQYF. CDR3 bases: TGCGCCAGCAGCCCGGGGGGGGCGAACATTCAGTACTTC. The variable domain in full, completed from reference TRBV5-1 and TRBJ2-4, reads KAGVTQTPRYLIKTRGQQVTLSCSPISGHRSVSWYQQTPGQGLQFLFEYFSETQRNKGNFPGRFSGRQFSNSRSEMNVSTLELGDSALYLCASSPGGANIQYFGAGTRLSVL.

J is TRBJ2-2 and V is TRBV3-1 (or the pseudogene TRBV3-2); a weak D match, TRBD2 (6 bases). V was pared by 0 bases and J by 2 bases, with 13 bases between. Germline assignment: CDR1 LGHDT and CDR2 YNNKEL (reference sequence). The CDR3 consists of 17 residues. The CDR3 nucleotides are TGTGCCAGCAGCCAAGATGCCAGCGGGCTAAACACCGGGGAGCTGTTTTTT. Encoded protein: CASSQDASGLNTGELFF.

The J gene is TRBJ1-1, the V gene TRBV19; D might be TRBD1 (5 bases). CDR3 size: 14 residues. Germline V gives CDR1 LNHDA, CDR2 SQIVND (reference sequence). The germline V and J ends were trimmed by 4 bases and 3 bases, with 12 bases remaining between them. The CDR3 reads CASSTGKVHTEAFF. CDR3 in DNA: TGTGCCAGTAGTACAGGGAAGGTGCACACTGAAGCTTTCTTT.

CDR3 residues: CASRQLAGGSTDTQYF. CDR3 bases: TGTGCCAGTAGACAACTAGCGGGAGGGAGCACAGATACGCAGTATTTT. The chain recombines TRBV19 with TRBJ2-3, with 13 bases matching TRBD2. CDR1 is LNHDA, CDR2 SQIVND, per germline (reference sequence). This CDR3 spans 16 amino acids. With 6 bases clipped from V and 0 bases from J, the junction kept 3 bases outside the gene matches.

J is TRBJ2-1 and V is TRBV5-4, with 12 bases aligning to TRBD1. CDR1 SGHNT and CDR2 YYREEE come from the germline V gene (reference sequence). Trimming at V came to 0 bases and at J to 6 bases, leaving 1 base not matched to a gene. The CDR3 loop spans 15 amino acids. The CDR3 nucleotides read TGTGCCAGCAGCTTGGTGGGACAGGGGGCCAATGAGCAGTTCTTC. This translates into CASSLVGQGANEQFF. The entire variable domain, with the rest obtained from reference TRBV5-4 and TRBJ2-1, is as follows: ETGVTQSPTHLIKTRGQQVTLRCSSQSGHNTVSWYQQALGQGPQFIFQYYREEENGRGNFPPRFSGLQFPNYSSELNVNALELDDSALYLCASSLVGQGANEQFFGPGTRLTVL.

This clone occurred once. This rearrangement joins TRBV11-2 to TRBJ1-4; 8 bases agree with TRBD1. Trimming took 5 bases from V and 2 from J; bases not matched to a gene: 1. The CDR3 loop spans 14 amino acids. The germline CDR1 and CDR2 sequences are SGHAT and FQNNGV. CDR3 sequence reads: CASSGQGTNEKLFF. The CDR3 DNA reads TGTGCCAGCAGCGGACAGGGCACTAATGAAAAACTGTTTTTT.

The CDR3 protein is CASSEAGRSGANVLTF. CDR3 DNA sequence: TGCGCCAGCAGTGAGGCGGGCCGATCTGGGGCCAACGTCCTGACTTTC. The chain has TRBV10-2 and TRBJ2-6; weak D call: TRBD2 (5 bases). Trimming took 2 bases from V and 1 from J, leaving 9 bases between them. The CDR3 spans 16 residues. Germline CDR1 WSHSY, CDR2 SAAADI.

The chain links TRBV19 to TRBJ1-6; D remains ambiguous. The germline V gene has CDR1 LNHDA and CDR2 SQIVND (reference sequence). The CDR3 extends over 14 amino acids. The ends were cut back, 4 bases at V and 8 bases at J, with 12 bases in the middle. CDR3 coding DNA: TGTGCCAGTAGTACAAGTACGCGGGATTCACCCCTCCACTTT. Translated: CASSTSTRDSPLHF.